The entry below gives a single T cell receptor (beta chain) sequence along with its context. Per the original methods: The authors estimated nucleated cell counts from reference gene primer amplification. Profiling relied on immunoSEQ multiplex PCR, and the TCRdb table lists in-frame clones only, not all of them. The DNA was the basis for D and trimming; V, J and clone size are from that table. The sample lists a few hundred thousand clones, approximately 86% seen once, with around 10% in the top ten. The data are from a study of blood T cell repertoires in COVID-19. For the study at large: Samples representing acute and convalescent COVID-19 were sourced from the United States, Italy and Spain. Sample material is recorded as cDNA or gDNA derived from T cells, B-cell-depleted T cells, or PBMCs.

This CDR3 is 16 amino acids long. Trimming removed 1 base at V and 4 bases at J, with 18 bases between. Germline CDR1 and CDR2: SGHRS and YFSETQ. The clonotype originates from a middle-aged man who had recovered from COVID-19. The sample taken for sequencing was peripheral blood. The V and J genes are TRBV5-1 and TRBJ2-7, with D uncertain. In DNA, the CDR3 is TGCGCCAGCAGCTTGCCCGAGTCTAGGTTCATATACGAGCAGTACTTC. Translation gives CASSLPESRFIYEQYF.